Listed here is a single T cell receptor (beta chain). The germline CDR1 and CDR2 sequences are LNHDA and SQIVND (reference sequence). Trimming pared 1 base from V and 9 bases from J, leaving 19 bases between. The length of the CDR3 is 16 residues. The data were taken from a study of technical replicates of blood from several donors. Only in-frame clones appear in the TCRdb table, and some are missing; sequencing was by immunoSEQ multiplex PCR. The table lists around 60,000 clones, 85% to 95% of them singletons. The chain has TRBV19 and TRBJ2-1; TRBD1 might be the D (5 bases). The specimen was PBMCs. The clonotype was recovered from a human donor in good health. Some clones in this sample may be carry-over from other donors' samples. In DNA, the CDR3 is TGTGCCAGTAGTATAGTATCCCTACTGGCAGGGCCTGAGCAGTTCTTC. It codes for CASSIVSLLAGPEQFF.